These T cell receptor beta chains were read from a single sample in a study of cytomegalovirus exposure and HLA in healthy donors. Clones were read by immunoSEQ multiplex PCR, and TCRdb kept only the in-frame ones, dropping some. The sample yields hundreds of thousands of clones, about 80% seen once. Specimen: PBMCs. Receptor source: a man aged 35 to 55 in good health and CMV-seropositive. Each CDR3 is given with its conserved first and last residue. The D gene is left open where the match is weak. Not all rows give a size; the values are once, few, many and, for expanded clones, a class.

v_gene: TRBV18; d_gene: TRBD2; j_gene: TRBJ2-5; abundance: -; CDR3aa: CASSLPGLRETQYF; CDR3nt: TGTGCCAGCTCACTGCCGGGACTAAGGGAGACCCAGTACTTC
v_gene: TRBV5-5; d_gene: TRBD1; j_gene: TRBJ2-7; abundance: -; CDR3aa: CASSWGDRDSYEQYF; CDR3nt: TGTGCCAGCAGCTGGGGGGACAGGGATTCCTACGAGCAGTACTTC
v_gene: TRBV2; d_gene: -; j_gene: TRBJ1-5; abundance: -; CDR3aa: CASRKGDTDNQPQHF; CDR3nt: TGTGCCAGCAGAAAGGGGGACACGGACAATCAGCCCCAGCATTTT
v_gene: TRBV7-3; d_gene: -; j_gene: TRBJ2-5; abundance: -; CDR3aa: CASSLTATGIETQYF; CDR3nt: TGTGCCAGCAGCTTAACCGCCACAGGGATCGAGACCCAGTACTTC
v_gene: TRBV7-9; d_gene: TRBD1; j_gene: TRBJ1-5; abundance: -; CDR3aa: CASSVTGGNQPQHF; CDR3nt: TGTGCCAGCAGCGTAACAGGGGGCAATCAGCCCCAGCATTTT
v_gene: TRBV27; d_gene: -; j_gene: TRBJ1-5; abundance: few; CDR3aa: CASSFQGGQPQHF; CDR3nt: TGTGCCAGCAGTTTTCAGGGTGGTCAGCCCCAGCATTTT
v_gene: TRBV4-1; d_gene: TRBD2; j_gene: TRBJ2-2; abundance: -; CDR3aa: CASSQDRSGRDVTGELFF; CDR3nt: TGCGCCAGCAGCCAAGATCGGAGCGGGAGGGATGTCACCGGGGAGCTGTTTTTT
v_gene: TRBV15; d_gene: TRBD1; j_gene: TRBJ1-1; abundance: -; CDR3aa: CATSRWGQGGLNTEAFF; CDR3nt: TGTGCCACCAGCAGATGGGGACAGGGTGGGTTGAACACTGAAGCTTTCTTT
v_gene: TRBV4-1; d_gene: TRBD2; j_gene: TRBJ2-5; abundance: -; CDR3aa: CASRPELAGLKEQYF; CDR3nt: TGCGCCAGCAGGCCCGAACTAGCGGGATTAAAAGAGCAGTACTTC
v_gene: TRBV18; d_gene: TRBD2; j_gene: TRBJ2-1; abundance: -; CDR3aa: CASSRTSDEQFF; CDR3nt: TGTGCCAGCTCCCGAACTAGCGATGAGCAGTTCTTC
v_gene: TRBV5-1; d_gene: -; j_gene: TRBJ2-3; abundance: -; CDR3aa: CASSLVLDTDTQYF; CDR3nt: TGCGCCAGCAGCTTGGTTTTAGACACAGATACGCAGTATTTT
v_gene: TRBV15; d_gene: -; j_gene: TRBJ1-2; abundance: -; CDR3aa: CATSRGTWGYGYTF; CDR3nt: TGTGCCACCAGCCGCGGGACCTGGGGGTATGGCTACACCTTC
v_gene: TRBV7-3; d_gene: -; j_gene: TRBJ2-3; abundance: -; CDR3aa: CASSLTVLDTQYF; CDR3nt: TGTGCCAGCAGCTTAACCGTCTTGGATACGCAGTATTTT
v_gene: TRBV7-8; d_gene: TRBD2; j_gene: TRBJ2-2; abundance: once; CDR3aa: CASSLISRGGNTGELFF; CDR3nt: TGTGCCAGCAGCTTAATAAGTCGCGGGGGGAACACCGGGGAGCTGTTTTTT
v_gene: TRBV7-6; d_gene: -; j_gene: TRBJ2-2; abundance: -; CDR3aa: CASRSGNGELFF; CDR3nt: TGTGCCAGCAGATCAGGGAACGGGGAGCTGTTTTTT
v_gene: TRBV7-9; d_gene: -; j_gene: TRBJ2-1; abundance: -; CDR3aa: CASSAPSNEQFF; CDR3nt: TGTGCCAGCAGCGCTCCTAGCAATGAGCAGTTCTTC
v_gene: TRBV7-7; d_gene: TRBD1; j_gene: TRBJ2-2; abundance: once; CDR3aa: CASSQTGGSPAGELFF; CDR3nt: TGTGCTAGCAGCCAGACAGGGGGCTCCCCGGCGGGGGAGCTGTTTTTT
v_gene: TRBV23-1; d_gene: TRBD1; j_gene: TRBJ1-1; abundance: -; CDR3aa: CASQRQGDMVNTEAFF; CDR3nt: TGCGCCAGCCAAAGACAGGGGGATATGGTGAACACTGAAGCTTTCTTT
v_gene: TRBV7-8; d_gene: TRBD1; j_gene: TRBJ1-2; abundance: -; CDR3aa: CASSPTRRRTGVLLANYGYTF; CDR3nt: TGTGCCAGCAGCCCTACCCGACGCCGGACAGGGGTGCTTCTGGCTAACTATGGCTACACCTTC
v_gene: TRBV9; d_gene: TRBD1; j_gene: TRBJ2-1; abundance: -; CDR3aa: CASSQEGQGRNEQFF; CDR3nt: TGTGCCAGCAGCCAAGAGGGACAGGGCAGGAATGAGCAGTTCTTC
v_gene: TRBV7-2; d_gene: TRBD2; j_gene: TRBJ2-2; abundance: once; CDR3aa: CASSLVGRTSGRNTGELFF; CDR3nt: TGTGCCAGCAGCTTAGTGGGCAGGACTAGCGGGAGAAATACCGGGGAGCTGTTTTTT
v_gene: TRBV27; d_gene: TRBD1; j_gene: TRBJ2-7; abundance: -; CDR3aa: CASSRAQGAWAYEQYF; CDR3nt: TGTGCCAGCAGCAGGGCGCAGGGGGCTTGGGCCTACGAGCAGTACTTC
v_gene: TRBV7-9; d_gene: -; j_gene: TRBJ1-5; abundance: -; CDR3aa: CSSSFSGHLNQPQHF; CDR3nt: TGTTCCAGCAGCTTCTCCGGACACCTAAATCAGCCCCAGCATTTT
v_gene: TRBV15; d_gene: TRBD2; j_gene: TRBJ2-7; abundance: -; CDR3aa: CATSRASGSSYEQYF; CDR3nt: TGTGCCACCAGCAGAGCTAGCGGGAGCTCCTACGAGCAGTACTTC
v_gene: TRBV6-1; d_gene: -; j_gene: TRBJ2-1; abundance: -; CDR3aa: CASSLHSYNEQFF; CDR3nt: TGTGCCAGCAGTTTACACAGTTACAATGAGCAGTTCTTC
v_gene: TRBV2; d_gene: -; j_gene: TRBJ1-1; abundance: -; CDR3aa: CASSGQVWTEAFF; CDR3nt: TGTGCCAGCAGTGGACAAGTGTGGACTGAAGCTTTCTTT
v_gene: TRBV29-1; d_gene: TRBD1; j_gene: TRBJ2-3; abundance: -; CDR3aa: CSVATGSTDTQYF; CDR3nt: TGCAGCGTCGCGACAGGGAGCACAGATACGCAGTATTTT
v_gene: TRBV2; d_gene: -; j_gene: TRBJ1-1; abundance: -; CDR3aa: CASSKQENTEAFF; CDR3nt: TGTGCCAGCAGTAAACAGGAGAACACTGAAGCTTTCTTT
v_gene: TRBV27; d_gene: -; j_gene: TRBJ1-2; abundance: -; CDR3aa: CASSFWQNYDYTF; CDR3nt: TGTGCCAGCAGTTTCTGGCAGAACTATGACTACACCTTC
v_gene: TRBV11-3; d_gene: TRBD2; j_gene: TRBJ2-3; abundance: -; CDR3aa: CASSLEGTTALDTQYF; CDR3nt: TGTGCCAGCAGCTTAGAAGGGACTACGGCCCTGGATACGCAGTATTTT
v_gene: TRBV7-6; d_gene: TRBD2; j_gene: TRBJ2-3; abundance: -; CDR3aa: CASSAHRLAGGQPDTQYF; CDR3nt: TGTGCCAGCAGCGCACACCGATTAGCGGGAGGGCAGCCAGATACGCAGTATTTT
v_gene: TRBV6-5; d_gene: TRBD2; j_gene: TRBJ2-2; abundance: few; CDR3aa: CASSWGLAGTGELFF; CDR3nt: TGTGCCAGCAGTTGGGGACTAGCGGGAACCGGGGAGCTGTTTTTT
v_gene: TRBV5-1; d_gene: TRBD1; j_gene: TRBJ2-5; abundance: -; CDR3aa: CASSSRTGPGETQYF; CDR3nt: TGCGCCAGCAGCTCTCGGACAGGCCCCGGGGAGACCCAGTACTTC
v_gene: TRBV18; d_gene: TRBD1; j_gene: TRBJ1-2; abundance: -; CDR3aa: CASSPDRGPGYTF; CDR3nt: TGTGCCAGCTCTCCGGACAGGGGGCCCGGCTACACCTTC
v_gene: TRBV12-5; d_gene: -; j_gene: TRBJ1-3; abundance: -; CDR3aa: CASGLSESSGNTIYF; CDR3nt: TGTGCTAGTGGTTTGAGCGAAAGCTCTGGAAACACCATATATTTT
v_gene: TRBV9; d_gene: -; j_gene: TRBJ1-5; abundance: -; CDR3aa: CASSVEGRSNQPQHF; CDR3nt: TGTGCCAGCAGCGTAGAGGGGCGGAGCAATCAGCCCCAGCATTTT
v_gene: TRBV27; d_gene: TRBD1; j_gene: TRBJ2-7; abundance: -; CDR3aa: CASSPHRGSYEQYF; CDR3nt: TGTGCCAGCAGTCCCCACAGGGGCTCCTACGAGCAGTACTTC
v_gene: TRBV10-2; d_gene: -; j_gene: TRBJ2-1; abundance: -; CDR3aa: CASQVPSYNEQFF; CDR3nt: TGCGCCAGTCAGGTCCCCTCCTACAATGAGCAGTTCTTC
v_gene: TRBV7-6; d_gene: -; j_gene: TRBJ2-7; abundance: -; CDR3aa: CASSLIPQGSDEQYF; CDR3nt: TGTGCCAGCAGCTTAATCCCTCAGGGGTCCGACGAGCAGTACTTC
v_gene: TRBV9; d_gene: -; j_gene: TRBJ2-7; abundance: once; CDR3aa: CASSVSESSLYEQYF; CDR3nt: TGTGCCAGCAGTGTTTCGGAGTCGTCCCTATACGAGCAGTACTTC
v_gene: TRBV5-4; d_gene: TRBD2; j_gene: TRBJ2-1; abundance: -; CDR3aa: CASSNQPGGNEQFF; CDR3nt: TGTGCCAGCAGCAATCAACCGGGAGGAAATGAGCAGTTCTTC
v_gene: TRBV18; d_gene: TRBD2; j_gene: TRBJ2-2; abundance: -; CDR3aa: CASSPMEREVSGELFF; CDR3nt: TGTGCCAGCTCACCCATGGAGCGGGAGGTGTCCGGGGAGCTGTTTTTT
v_gene: TRBV6-5; d_gene: TRBD1; j_gene: TRBJ2-4; abundance: once; CDR3aa: CASSTRDRVQNIQYF; CDR3nt: TGTGCCAGCAGTACCCGGGACAGGGTACAAAACATTCAGTACTTC
v_gene: TRBV9; d_gene: -; j_gene: TRBJ2-1; abundance: -; CDR3aa: CASSADLGTERREQFF; CDR3nt: TGTGCCAGCAGCGCTGACCTAGGGACTGAACGTCGTGAGCAGTTCTTC
v_gene: TRBV14; d_gene: TRBD1; j_gene: TRBJ2-3; abundance: once; CDR3aa: CASSQARGTGDPDTQYF; CDR3nt: TGTGCCAGCAGCCAAGCCAGGGGGACAGGGGACCCAGATACGCAGTATTTT
v_gene: TRBV6-5; d_gene: -; j_gene: TRBJ1-2; abundance: -; CDR3aa: CASRIRDTGSGGYTF; CDR3nt: TGTGCCAGCAGGATCCGGGACACCGGCTCCGGGGGCTACACCTTC
v_gene: TRBV7-6; d_gene: TRBD1; j_gene: TRBJ1-1; abundance: -; CDR3aa: CASSLATGWENTEAFF; CDR3nt: TGTGCCAGCAGCTTAGCGACAGGGTGGGAGAACACTGAAGCTTTCTTT
v_gene: TRBV7-9; d_gene: -; j_gene: TRBJ1-1; abundance: -; CDR3aa: CASSPRTVRDEAFF; CDR3nt: TGTGCCAGCAGCCCAAGGACAGTAAGAGATGAGGCTTTCTTT
v_gene: TRBV7-2; d_gene: TRBD1; j_gene: TRBJ2-6; abundance: once; CDR3aa: CASSSQGAHGANVLTF; CDR3nt: TGTGCCAGCAGCTCCCAGGGGGCGCATGGGGCCAACGTCCTGACTTTC
v_gene: TRBV19; d_gene: TRBD1; j_gene: TRBJ1-2; abundance: -; CDR3aa: CASMRDRDGGYTF; CDR3nt: TGTGCCAGTATGAGGGACAGGGATGGAGGCTACACCTTC
v_gene: TRBV15; d_gene: TRBD2; j_gene: TRBJ2-1; abundance: -; CDR3aa: CATSRGGRSSYNEQFF; CDR3nt: TGTGCCACCAGCAGAGGCGGGAGGTCCTCCTACAATGAGCAGTTCTTC
v_gene: TRBV27; d_gene: TRBD2; j_gene: TRBJ2-1; abundance: -; CDR3aa: CASSSSWREANEQFF; CDR3nt: TGTGCCAGCAGTTCAAGTTGGCGGGAGGCAAATGAGCAGTTCTTC
v_gene: TRBV5-4; d_gene: TRBD1; j_gene: TRBJ1-2; abundance: -; CDR3aa: CASSSQGAGYGYTF; CDR3nt: TGTGCCAGCAGCTCTCAGGGGGCAGGCTATGGCTACACCTTC
v_gene: TRBV5-1; d_gene: TRBD2; j_gene: TRBJ2-7; abundance: -; CDR3aa: CASSSTSGNSYEQYF; CDR3nt: TGCGCCAGCAGCTCGACTAGCGGGAATTCCTACGAGCAGTACTTC
v_gene: TRBV6-1; d_gene: TRBD1; j_gene: TRBJ1-3; abundance: -; CDR3aa: CASSQRTGAGNTIYF; CDR3nt: TGTGCCAGCAGTCAACGGACAGGGGCTGGAAACACCATATATTTT